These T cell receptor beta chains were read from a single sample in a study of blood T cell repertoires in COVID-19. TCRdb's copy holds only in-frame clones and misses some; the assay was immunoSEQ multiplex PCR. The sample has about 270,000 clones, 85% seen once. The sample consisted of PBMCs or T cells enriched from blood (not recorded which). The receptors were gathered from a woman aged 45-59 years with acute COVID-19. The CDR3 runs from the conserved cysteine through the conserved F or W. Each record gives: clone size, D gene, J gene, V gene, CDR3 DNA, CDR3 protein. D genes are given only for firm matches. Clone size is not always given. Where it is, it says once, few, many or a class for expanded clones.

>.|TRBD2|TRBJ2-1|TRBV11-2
TGTGCCAGCAGCTCCCGGATTTTAGCGGGGGACAATGAGCAGTTCTTC
CASSSRILAGDNEQFF
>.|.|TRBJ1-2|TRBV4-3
TGCGCCAGCAGCCAAGCCATGGGTGGGAGCTATGGCTACACCTTC
CASSQAMGGSYGYTF
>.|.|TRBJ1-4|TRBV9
TGTGCCAGCAGCGTAAACGGGTTGGGTTATGAAAAACTGTTTTTT
CASSVNGLGYEKLFF
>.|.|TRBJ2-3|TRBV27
TGTGCCAGCAGCCGGACACGCCCTGCGACAGATACGCAGTATTTT
CASSRTRPATDTQYF
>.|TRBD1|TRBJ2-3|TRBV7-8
TGTGCCAGCAGCTTCCTCCGTGGGACAGGGGAGGGGAAAGATACGCAGTATTTT
CASSFLRGTGEGKDTQYF
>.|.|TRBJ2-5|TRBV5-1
TGCGCCAGCAGCCCTACTAGCTTGGAGACCCAGTACTTC
CASSPTSLETQYF
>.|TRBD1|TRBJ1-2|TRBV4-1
TGCGCCAGCAGCCAAGCACCAGACAGGGTTACCTATGGCTACACCTTC
CASSQAPDRVTYGYTF
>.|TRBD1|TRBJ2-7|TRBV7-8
TGTGCCAGCAGCTTCCGTCGGACAGGTTCCTACGAGCAGTACTTC
CASSFRRTGSYEQYF
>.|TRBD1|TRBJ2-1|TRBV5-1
TGCGCCAGCAGCAAGGACAGGGGGCCAGGTGAGCAGTTCTTC
CASSKDRGPGEQFF
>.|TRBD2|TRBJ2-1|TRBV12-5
TGTGCTAGTGGTTTGCTCCACACTATGAGCGGGGGGGCCAATGAGCAGTTCTTC
CASGLLHTMSGGANEQFF
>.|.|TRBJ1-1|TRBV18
TGTGCCAGCTCACCCCAGGCAGGAATGAACACTGAAGCTTTCTTT
CASSPQAGMNTEAFF
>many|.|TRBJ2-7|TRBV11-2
TGTGCCAGCAGCTTAGTCGGCAGGGGATACGAGCAGTACTTC
CASSLVGRGYEQYF
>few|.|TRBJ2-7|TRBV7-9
TGTGCCAGCAGCTTAGACGGGAGCTCCTACGAGCAGTACTTC
CASSLDGSSYEQYF
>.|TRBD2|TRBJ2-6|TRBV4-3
TGCGCCAGCAGCCAAGTCTCTAGCGGGGGGGCAGCTGGGGCCAACGTCCTGACTTTC
CASSQVSSGGAAGANVLTF
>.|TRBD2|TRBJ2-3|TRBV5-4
TGTGCCAGCAGCTTCTCTAGCGGCGGGTCTAGCACAGATACGCAGTATTTT
CASSFSSGGSSTDTQYF
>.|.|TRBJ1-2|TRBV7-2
TGTGCCAGCAGCTTAAGCCAGGGCTTTCATGGCTACACCTTC
CASSLSQGFHGYTF
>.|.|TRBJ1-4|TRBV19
TGTGCCAGTGGAACGCGGCAGGGGTTTGAAAAACTGTTTTTT
CASGTRQGFEKLFF
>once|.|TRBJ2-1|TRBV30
TGTGCCTGGCAAACAGTTAGCTCCTACAATGAGCAGTTCTTC
CAWQTVSSYNEQFF
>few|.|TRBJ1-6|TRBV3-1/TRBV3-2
TGTGCCAGCAGCCAAGTCGCGGGGGCAAATTCACCCCTCCACTTT
CASSQVAGANSPLHF
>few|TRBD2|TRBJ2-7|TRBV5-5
TGTGCCAGCAGCCGGGAGGCCGCAGACGAGCAGTACTTC
CASSREAADEQYF
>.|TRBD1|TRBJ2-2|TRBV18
TGTGCCAGCTCGCAACTCGGACAGGCAGCCGGGGAGCTGTTTTTT
CASSQLGQAAGELFF
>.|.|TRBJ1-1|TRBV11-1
TGTGCCAGCAGCCAGGTGGGCCTTTGCTTTGAAGCTTTCTTT
CASSQVGLCFEAFF
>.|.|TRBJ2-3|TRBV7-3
TGTGCCAGCAGCTTGGGGGCTGGAGGAGGCACAGATACGCAGTATTTT
CASSLGAGGGTDTQYF
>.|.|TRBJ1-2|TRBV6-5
TGTGCCAGCAGTTACTCCTATGGGGCTGCTGGCTACACCTTC
CASSYSYGAAGYTF
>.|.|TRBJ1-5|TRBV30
TGTGCCTGGAGTCCTCTCGGGATTAGCAATCAGCCCCAGCATTTT
CAWSPLGISNQPQHF
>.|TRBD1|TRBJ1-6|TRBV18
TGTGCCAGCTCGGAGGGACAGGGACTCCTTAATTCACCCCTCCACTTT
CASSEGQGLLNSPLHF
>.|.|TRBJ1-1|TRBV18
TGTGCCAGCTCACCTGCACAGAACACTGAAGCTTTCTTT
CASSPAQNTEAFF
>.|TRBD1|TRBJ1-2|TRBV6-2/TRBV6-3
TGTGCCAGCAGTCCATACGACAGGGCCTATGGCTACACCTTC
CASSPYDRAYGYTF
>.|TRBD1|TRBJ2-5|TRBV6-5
TGTGCCAGCATTAACAGGGGTTACGAGACCCAGTACTTC
CASINRGYETQYF
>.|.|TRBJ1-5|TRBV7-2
TGTGCCAGCAGCTTATTAATGTGGCGGGGTACCAATCAGCCCCAGCATTTT
CASSLLMWRGTNQPQHF
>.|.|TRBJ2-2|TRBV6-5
TGTGCCAGCAATAGTGGGAACACCGGGGAGCTGTTTTTT
CASNSGNTGELFF
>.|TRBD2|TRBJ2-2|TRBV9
TGTGCCAGCAGCGTAGTGGCTAGCGGGGGTATCACCACCGGGGAGCTGTTTTTT
CASSVVASGGITTGELFF
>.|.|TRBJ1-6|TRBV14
TGTGCCAGCAGCCTACTAAGAGATTCACCCCTCCACTTT
CASSLLRDSPLHF
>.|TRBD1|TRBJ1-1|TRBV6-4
TGTGCCAGCAGTGTGACAGGGGGGAACACTGAAGCTTTCTTT
CASSVTGGNTEAFF
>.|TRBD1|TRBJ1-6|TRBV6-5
TGTGCCAGCAGCCTAACCGGGACAGGGTCGTCACCCCTCCACTTT
CASSLTGTGSSPLHF
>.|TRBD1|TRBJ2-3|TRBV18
TGTGCCAGCTCACCGACAGGGGGCGGCACAGATACGCAGTATTTT
CASSPTGGGTDTQYF
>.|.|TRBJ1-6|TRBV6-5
TGTGCCAGCAGTCTGGACACTGATTCACCCCTCCACTTT
CASSLDTDSPLHF
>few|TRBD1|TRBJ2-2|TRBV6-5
TGTGCCAGCAGCGGGCAGGGGGCATACACCGGGGAGCTGTTTTTT
CASSGQGAYTGELFF
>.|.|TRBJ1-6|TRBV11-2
TGTGCCAGCAGCTTAATGCGCGATAATTCACCCCTCCACTTT
CASSLMRDNSPLHF
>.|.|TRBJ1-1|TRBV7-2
TGTGCCAGCAGCTTACTGAGGACAAAAGCTTTCTTT
CASSLLRTKAFF
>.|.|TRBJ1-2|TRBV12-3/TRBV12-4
TGTGCCAGCAACACGGACAGTAACTATGGCTACACCTTC
CASNTDSNYGYTF
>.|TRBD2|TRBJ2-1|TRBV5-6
TGTGCCAGCAGTCTTCAGCGGGGGGCATCCTACAATGAGCAGTTCTTC
CASSLQRGASYNEQFF
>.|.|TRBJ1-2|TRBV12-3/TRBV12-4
TGTGCCAGCAGTTTAATTGAAACATCTGGCTACACCTTC
CASSLIETSGYTF
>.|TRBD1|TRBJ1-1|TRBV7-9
TGTGCCAGCACCAAGGACAGGGGCACTGAAGCTTTCTTT
CASTKDRGTEAFF
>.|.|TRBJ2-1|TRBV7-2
TGTGCCAGCAGCTCCTCTAGGGGCTCCTACAATGAGCAGTTCTTC
CASSSSRGSYNEQFF
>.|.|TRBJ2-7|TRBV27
TGTGCCAGCAGTTCCGGACGATCACGGGGCTACGAGCAGTACTTC
CASSSGRSRGYEQYF
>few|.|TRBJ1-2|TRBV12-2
TGTGCAAGTCGCTTAGCGGAGACAGGCCCTTCGTGGGATGGCTACACCTTC
CASRLAETGPSWDGYTF
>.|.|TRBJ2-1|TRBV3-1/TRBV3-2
TGTGCCAGCAGCCAAGTGTTAGTACGGGATTCCTACAATGAGCAGTTCTTC
CASSQVLVRDSYNEQFF
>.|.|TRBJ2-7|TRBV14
TGTGCCAGCAGCCAAGATCTCCCCCCGGAGGGCGAGCAGTACTTC
CASSQDLPPEGEQYF
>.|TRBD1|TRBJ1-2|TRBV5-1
TGCGCCAGCAGTCGGGACAGTCGAGGCTACACCTTC
CASSRDSRGYTF
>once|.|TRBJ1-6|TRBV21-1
TGTGCCAGCAGCAAAGGAGGACAGGGTCGCTCCTATAATTCACCCCTCCACTTT
CASSKGGQGRSYNSPLHF
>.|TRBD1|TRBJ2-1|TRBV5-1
TGCGCCAGCAGCTTGATGGGGACAGGGGGAACTGAGCAGTTCTTC
CASSLMGTGGTEQFF
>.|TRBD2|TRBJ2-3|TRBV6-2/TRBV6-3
TGTGCCAGCAGTTACTTGCCTGGCGGGGGGGCAGATACGCAGTATTTT
CASSYLPGGGADTQYF
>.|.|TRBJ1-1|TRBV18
TGTGCCAGCTCACCGGCGGCCGGGGAAAGAGCTTTCTTT
CASSPAAGERAFF
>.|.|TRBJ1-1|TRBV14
TGTGCCAGCAGCCCAACAAGGACAGCGAACACTGAAGCTTTCTTT
CASSPTRTANTEAFF